This TCR beta chain was obtained from a study of response to subunit inactivated influenza vaccine. This clonotype was seen a handful of times. Its target is not known. Notes on the study in general: Authors suggested each seasonal flu vaccination may recruit only limited numbers of new T cells.

V was clipped by 1 base and J by 1 base, with 7 bases between them. CDR1 and CDR2 (germline): LGHNA, YNFKEQ. The CDR3 length is 14 residues. TCRdb reprocessed the RT-PCR reads with MiXCR, giving one entry per CDR3 protein. The sample includes approximately 530,000 distinct CDR3 sequences, 7.6% of them seen just once. The sequences come from PBMCs from blood, collected roughly 24 months after vaccination. The clonotype comes from a man between 50 and 69 years old who received an inactivated influenza vaccine. The V and J genes are TRBV4-2 and TRBJ2-5; D remains ambiguous. This CDR3 reads CASSQGSGQETQYF. The CDR3, as DNA: TGTGCCAGCAGCCAAGGAAGTGGCCAAGAGACCCAGTACTTC.